This TCR beta chain was retrieved from a study of T cell responses to AZD1222 COVID-19 vaccine. Measured with immunoSEQ multiplex PCR; TCRdb has only the in-frame clones, and not every one. This sample has roughly 96,000 clones, with roughly nine tenths found just once. Comments on this clone: Antigen unknown.

Whole-study results and caveats: Increased Spike-specific TCR breadth and depth were observed after two AZD1222 doses. No day 14 peak samples; only post-peak repertoires were characterized.

The CDR3 is 11 amino acids. V lost 6 bases, J lost 0 bases, and 3 bases lay in between. Germline lookup yields CDR1 ENHRY and CDR2 SYGVKD. The rearrangement uses TRBV10-3 and TRBJ2-7; no firm D call. The receptor was isolated from an adult in good health. Source: peripheral blood, taken on day 0 of AZD1222 vaccination. The DNA for the CDR3 is TGTGCCATCAGGGACTCCTACGAGCAGTACTTC. Residues: CAIRDSYEQYF.